The 22 T cell receptor beta chains given below trace back to one sample, sequenced in a study of blood T cells in healthy people across ages. A second PCR of about 7 to 12 cycles used a sample-barcoded 5' primer and a J-beta primer mix. TCRdb re-derived calls from the 5' RACE reads in MiXCR, one entry per CDR3 protein. This table holds some 700,000 distinct CDR3 sequences, about 20% found once. Sequences were obtained from blood. The receptors come from a man aged 65-85 years in good health.

This clonotype was seen a handful of times. The rearrangement joins TRBV11-3 to TRBJ2-2; TRBD1 matches at 9 bases. The V gene's germline CDR1 is SGHNT and CDR2 YENEEA. This CDR3 comprises 16 residues. V lost 5 bases to trimming and J lost 4 bases; unmatched junction nucleotides: 8. CDR3 in amino acids: CASSPGQGRGTGELFF. The CDR3 DNA reads as TGTGCCAGCAGCCCCGGACAGGGGAGGGGCACCGGGGAGCTGTTTTTT.

The count of this clonotype is one. The chain employs TRBV6-5 and TRBJ1-6, with D uncertain. There are 15 residues in the CDR3. The V gene lost 7 bases and the J gene lost 2 bases, with 12 bases spanning the gap. Germline V gene sequence: CDR1 MNHEY, CDR2 SVGAGI. The CDR3 loop reads CASMAGITYNSPLHF. The CDR3 region has the DNA TGTGCCAGCATGGCGGGGATCACCTATAATTCACCCCTCCACTTT.

This clonotype occurred a few times. This sequence joins TRBV5-1 and TRBJ2-3, with 9 bases matching TRBD2. Germline V gene sequence: CDR1 SGHRS, CDR2 YFSETQ. J lost 1 base, V lost 6 bases, and 3 bases had no gene match. The CDR3 sequence is 14 residues long. In nucleotides, the CDR3 is TGCGCCAGCACCTCTAGCGGGGGCACAGATACGCAGTATTTT. Translated, it gives CASTSSGGTDTQYF.

The table lists this clonotype with many counts. The CDR3 sequence is CASSRTGGGNQPQHF. The DNA of the CDR3 is TGTGCCAGCAGTCGGACAGGGGGCGGCAATCAGCCCCAGCATTTT. The J gene is TRBJ1-5, the V gene TRBV12-3 or TRBV12-4, with TRBD1 matching 11 bases. This CDR3 has 15 amino acids. Trimming at V came to 5 bases and at J to 2 bases, leaving 2 bases not matched to a gene.

This clonotype was seen many times. This chain links TRBV2 with TRBJ2-5; 15 positions match TRBD2. The end of the DNA aligns better with TRBJ2-7, so the J call may be wrong. Germline V lookup: CDR1 SNHLY, CDR2 FYNNEI. This CDR3 is built from 14 residues. The CDR3 coding sequence is TGTGCCAGCAGGGGACTAGCGGGGGGTGGCGAGCAGTACTTC. Translated, it gives CASRGLAGGGEQYF.

The chain uses TRBV6-5 and TRBJ1-2; possibly TRBD1 for D (6 bases). Trimming left V 5 bases short and J 4 bases short, with 17 bases between. Germline CDR1 MNHEY, CDR2 SVGAGI. The CDR3 sequence is 15 residues long. CDR3 in amino acids: CASSQTGSEVYGYTF. The CDR3 coding sequence is TGTGCCAGCAGTCAAACAGGGAGCGAAGTCTATGGCTACACCTTC.

This clonotype has a handful of counts. V and J are TRBV10-3 and TRBJ1-1, with D perhaps matching TRBD1 (6 bases). V dropped 2 bases and J dropped 0 bases, with 19 bases sitting between them. Germline-derived CDR1 and CDR2 are ENHRY and SYGVKD. The CDR3 runs 18 residues. CDR3 sequence reads: CAISEQGRGATMNTEAFF. The CDR3 nucleotides are TGTGCCATCAGTGAGCAGGGGAGGGGAGCTACCATGAACACTGAAGCTTTCTTT.

This clonotype was counted a few times. This chain connects TRBV20-1 to TRBJ2-7, with D maybe TRBD2 (5 bases). This CDR3 spans 13 amino acids. From germline, CDR1 is DFQATT and CDR2 SNEGSKA (reference sequence). With 5 bases removed from V and 3 bases from J, the gap between germline ends came to 14 bases. The CDR3 DNA reads TGCAGTGCTCTCACCGGACTCAGCTACGAGCAGTACTTC. Translating it yields CSALTGLSYEQYF.

The gene calls are TRBV9 and TRBJ2-7; TRBD2 matches at 10 bases. CDR3 length: 20 residues. Germline lookup yields CDR1 SGDLS and CDR2 YYNGEE. The chain's CDR3 is CAGSVDSTSGPLHSSYEQYV. The CDR3 DNA reads TGTGCCGGCAGCGTAGATTCGACTAGCGGGCCTCTTCATAGCTCCTACGAGCAGTACGTC.

This clonotype was detected a few times. The rearrangement uses TRBV9 and TRBJ2-2; D unclear. Per the germline V gene, CDR1 is SGDLS and CDR2 is YYNGEE. V was clipped by 0 bases and J by 6 bases, with 9 bases between them. The CDR3 consists of 14 residues. The CDR3: CASSVDSGPGELFF. The CDR3 DNA reads as TGTGCCAGCAGCGTAGATTCGGGTCCCGGGGAGCTGTTTTTT.

The chain combines TRBV6-6 with TRBJ2-3; no reliable D call. Trimming left V 1 base short and J 4 bases short, with 9 bases between. This CDR3 spans 14 amino acids. Germline V gene data show CDR1 as MNHNY and CDR2 as SVGAGI (reference sequence). The CDR3 sequence is CASSYLAIADTQYF. The CDR3 bases are TGTGCCAGCAGTTACTTGGCGATCGCAGATACGCAGTATTTT.

The chain couples TRBV10-3 to TRBJ2-3; TRBD1 aligns across 9 bases. Trimming cost V 2 bases and J 2 bases; bases outside gene matches: 2. Germline-derived CDR1 and CDR2 are ENHRY and SYGVKD. CDR3 size: 15 residues. CDR3 in DNA: TGTGCCATCAGTGAGGGGACAGGGTCCACAGATACGCAGTATTTT. Its protein product is CAISEGTGSTDTQYF.

The gene calls are TRBV19 and TRBJ2-2; 7 bases agree with TRBD1. There are 16 residues in the CDR3. CDR1 and CDR2 (germline): LNHDA, SQIVND (reference sequence). V lost 3 bases and J lost 6; bases outside the gene matches: 10. The CDR3 bases are TGTGCCAGTAGTATGGGCACAGGGGCCTACGCCGGGGAGCTGTTTTTT. Translated, it gives CASSMGTGAYAGELFF. Using reference TRBV19 and TRBJ2-2 for the parts outside the CDR3, the full variable domain is DGGITQSPKYLFRKEGQNVTLSCEQNLNHDAMYWYRQDPGQGLRLIYYSQIVNDFQKGDIAEGYSVSREKKESFPLTVTSAQKNPTAFYLCASSMGTGAYAGELFFGEGSRLTVL.

The chain links TRBV4-1 to TRBJ2-2, with no clear D. The V gene's germline CDR1 is MGHRA and CDR2 YSYEKL. This CDR3 comprises 13 residues. V was cut by 1 base and J by 6 bases, with 6 bases left in between. DNA for the CDR3: TGCGCCAGCAGCCAAGCGCCGCCCGGGGAGCTGTTTTTT. It translates to CASSQAPPGELFF.

The rearrangement links TRBV11-2 to TRBJ1-2; D gene uncertain. The CDR3 is 14 amino acids. Trimming cost V 0 bases and J 6 bases, with 11 bases left between them. CDR1 SGHAT and CDR2 FQNNGV come from the germline V gene. The CDR3 nucleotides read TGTGCCAGCAGCTTAGAAAGCGTTTGGGATGGCTACACCTTC. It codes for CASSLESVWDGYTF. Variable domain in full (rest from reference TRBV11-2 and TRBJ1-2): EAGVAQSPRYKIIEKRQSVAFWCNPISGHATLYWYQQILGQGPKLLIQFQNNGVVDDSQLPKDRFSAERLKGVDSTLKIQPAKLEDSAVYLCASSLESVWDGYTFGSGTRLTVV.

This clonotype has a handful of counts. The chain employs TRBV18 and TRBJ2-1; D is unresolved. The V gene lost 5 bases and the J gene lost 10 bases, with 12 bases spanning the gap. Germline V gene data show CDR1 as KGHSH and CDR2 as LQKENI. The CDR3 has 12 amino acids. The CDR3 sequence: CASSSDRYEQFF. In DNA, the CDR3 is TGTGCCAGCTCATCGGATAGATACGAGCAGTTCTTC.

This clonotype was counted a few times. J is TRBJ1-2 and V is TRBV7-9; 12 bases line up with TRBD1. V gave up 5 bases and J gave up 1 base; unmatched junction bases: 14. The CDR3 has 19 amino acids. Germline V gene sequence: CDR1 SEHNR, CDR2 FQNEAQ (reference sequence). The CDR3 nucleotides are TGTGCCAGCAGCCTGGAAACCGGGACAGGGGGCGAGGGTAACTATGGCTACACCTTC. This gives the protein CASSLETGTGGEGNYGYTF.

At least ten counts were recorded for this clonotype. The chain combines TRBV10-3 with TRBJ2-6; perhaps TRBD2 as D (6 bases). V lost 6 bases, J lost 4 bases, and 19 bases lay in between. The germline V gene has CDR1 ENHRY and CDR2 SYGVKD. The CDR3 totals 17 residues. In nucleotides, the CDR3 is TGTGCCATCAGGGCGGGACTGACGACATCGGGGGCCAACGTCCTGACTTTC. Translating it yields CAIRAGLTTSGANVLTF.

The genes are TRBV5-1 and TRBJ2-4; D is undetermined. Germline V gives CDR1 SGHRS, CDR2 YFSETQ. The CDR3 is 17 residues long. The V and J ends lost 0 bases and 0 bases respectively, with 13 bases between them. The CDR3 nucleotides are TGCGCCAGCAGCTTGGCCGGACCGACCATAGCCAAAAACATTCAGTACTTC. Amino acid sequence: CASSLAGPTIAKNIQYF.

This clonotype occurred a few times. This chain uses TRBV13 with TRBJ1-2; D is uncertain. This CDR3 region has 13 residues. Trimming removed 8 bases from V and 0 bases from J, with 10 bases in between. Germline lookup yields CDR1 PRHDT and CDR2 FYEKMQ (reference sequence). The CDR3 loop is CASPRAANYGYTF. The CDR3 bases are TGTGCCAGCCCGCGGGCCGCTAACTATGGCTACACCTTC.

The chain couples TRBV20-1 to TRBJ2-5; the D is unclear. CDR1 is DFQATT, CDR2 SNEGSKA, per germline (reference sequence). V was cut by 6 bases and J by 5 bases, with 10 bases left in between. CDR3 length: 11 amino acids. The CDR3 spells CSADRTETQYF. CDR3 bases: TGCAGTGCGGATAGGACGGAGACCCAGTACTTC.

This clonotype was picked up a small number of times. The rearrangement joins TRBV6-5 to TRBJ1-1; the D gene is possibly TRBD1 (6 bases). V was trimmed by 2 bases and J by 3 bases, leaving 13 bases between them. CDR1 MNHEY and CDR2 SVGAGI come from the germline V gene. The CDR3 is 15 residues long. CDR3 region: CASSYDARGYTEAFF. The DNA for the CDR3 is TGTGCCAGCAGTTACGACGCCAGGGGCTACACTGAAGCTTTCTTT.